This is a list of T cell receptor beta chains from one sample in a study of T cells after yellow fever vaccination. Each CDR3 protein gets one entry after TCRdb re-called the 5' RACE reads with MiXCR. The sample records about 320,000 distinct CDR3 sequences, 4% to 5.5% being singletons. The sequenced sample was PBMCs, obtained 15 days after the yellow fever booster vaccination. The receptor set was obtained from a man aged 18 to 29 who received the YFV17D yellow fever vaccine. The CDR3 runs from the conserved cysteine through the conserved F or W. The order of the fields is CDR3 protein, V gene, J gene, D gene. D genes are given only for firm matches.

CASSFDTATNEKLFF,TRBV7-2,TRBJ1-4,NA
CSASTWRGSQETQYF,TRBV29-1,TRBJ2-5,NA
CASSSPGTGKETQYF,TRBV7-2,TRBJ2-5,TRBD1
CASSSTTRDGYTF,TRBV9,TRBJ1-2,NA
CASSPRPKETQYF,TRBV6-2/TRBV6-3,TRBJ2-5,NA
CASSLETGNYNEQFF,TRBV5-1,TRBJ2-1,TRBD1
CASSLAQVTDTQYF,TRBV7-2,TRBJ2-3,NA
CASSYTQENTEAFF,TRBV12-3/TRBV12-4,TRBJ1-1,NA
CSDARGTSYNEQFF,TRBV29-1,TRBJ2-1,NA
CASNRGAGSDYGYTF,TRBV7-2,TRBJ1-2,NA
CSVEDPAGETQYF,TRBV29-1,TRBJ2-5,NA
CASTPYYGNEQFF,TRBV7-2,TRBJ2-1,NA
CASSVSSGEAYEQYF,TRBV27,TRBJ2-7,TRBD2
CASSHGQRAPGELFF,TRBV4-3,TRBJ2-2,NA
CASSQVWANTEAFF,TRBV14,TRBJ1-1,NA
CASSLPQGAEAFF,TRBV5-1,TRBJ1-1,NA
CASSPYRDSNQPQHF,TRBV3-1,TRBJ1-5,NA
CASSIRQGVDTQYF,TRBV7-9,TRBJ2-3,TRBD1
CASSLTLGSYEQYF,TRBV27,TRBJ2-7,NA
CASSYSHNEQFF,TRBV6-5,TRBJ2-1,NA
CSARGRYNEQFF,TRBV20-1,TRBJ2-1,NA
CASSKEGDPWNTDTQYF,TRBV21-1,TRBJ2-3,NA
CASSLGTLWTGRKTEAFF,TRBV7-9,TRBJ1-1,TRBD1
CASSPAGHLYEQYF,TRBV23-1,TRBJ2-7,NA
CSATQGSSPQHF,TRBV20-1,TRBJ1-5,NA
CASSSWGSQNSPLHF,TRBV27,TRBJ1-6,NA
CASSTGDSGLWEQFF,TRBV6-2/TRBV6-3,TRBJ2-1,TRBD2
CASSYSPPSLSNQPQHF,TRBV6-6,TRBJ1-5,NA
CASSQALAGRTGELFF,TRBV4-3,TRBJ2-2,TRBD2
CASSAGHRSEAFF,TRBV7-2,TRBJ1-1,NA
CATKVGQGPDEQFF,TRBV2,TRBJ2-1,TRBD1
CASSRLAGGLDTQYF,TRBV28,TRBJ2-3,TRBD2
CSVGGGYGYTF,TRBV29-1,TRBJ1-2,NA
CSVTGLNTEAFF,TRBV29-1,TRBJ1-1,NA
CASRLARGQGEDGYTF,TRBV5-4,TRBJ1-2,TRBD1
CSADPGNAYEQYF,TRBV20-1,TRBJ2-7,NA
CASSQERRDNEQFF,TRBV4-3,TRBJ2-1,NA
CSLSRVLGTNEQFF,TRBV20-1,TRBJ2-1,NA
CASSFAGDNTEAFF,TRBV5-1,TRBJ1-1,NA
CASSLVRLATDTQYF,TRBV7-9,TRBJ2-3,NA
CASSLRGFQYNEQFF,TRBV6-5,TRBJ2-1,NA
CASSLVGTDGRGYTF,TRBV7-2,TRBJ1-2,NA
CSARSGSRRNTEAFF,TRBV20-1,TRBJ1-1,NA
CASSPDRGGYGYTF,TRBV6-5,TRBJ1-2,TRBD1
CATSDLGGNSYNEQFF,TRBV24-1,TRBJ2-1,NA
CASSLTSGNQPQHF,TRBV7-2,TRBJ1-5,NA
CASGSGVSSYEQYF,TRBV21-1,TRBJ2-7,NA
CASSDAPPPLSPGELFF,TRBV5-1,TRBJ2-2,NA